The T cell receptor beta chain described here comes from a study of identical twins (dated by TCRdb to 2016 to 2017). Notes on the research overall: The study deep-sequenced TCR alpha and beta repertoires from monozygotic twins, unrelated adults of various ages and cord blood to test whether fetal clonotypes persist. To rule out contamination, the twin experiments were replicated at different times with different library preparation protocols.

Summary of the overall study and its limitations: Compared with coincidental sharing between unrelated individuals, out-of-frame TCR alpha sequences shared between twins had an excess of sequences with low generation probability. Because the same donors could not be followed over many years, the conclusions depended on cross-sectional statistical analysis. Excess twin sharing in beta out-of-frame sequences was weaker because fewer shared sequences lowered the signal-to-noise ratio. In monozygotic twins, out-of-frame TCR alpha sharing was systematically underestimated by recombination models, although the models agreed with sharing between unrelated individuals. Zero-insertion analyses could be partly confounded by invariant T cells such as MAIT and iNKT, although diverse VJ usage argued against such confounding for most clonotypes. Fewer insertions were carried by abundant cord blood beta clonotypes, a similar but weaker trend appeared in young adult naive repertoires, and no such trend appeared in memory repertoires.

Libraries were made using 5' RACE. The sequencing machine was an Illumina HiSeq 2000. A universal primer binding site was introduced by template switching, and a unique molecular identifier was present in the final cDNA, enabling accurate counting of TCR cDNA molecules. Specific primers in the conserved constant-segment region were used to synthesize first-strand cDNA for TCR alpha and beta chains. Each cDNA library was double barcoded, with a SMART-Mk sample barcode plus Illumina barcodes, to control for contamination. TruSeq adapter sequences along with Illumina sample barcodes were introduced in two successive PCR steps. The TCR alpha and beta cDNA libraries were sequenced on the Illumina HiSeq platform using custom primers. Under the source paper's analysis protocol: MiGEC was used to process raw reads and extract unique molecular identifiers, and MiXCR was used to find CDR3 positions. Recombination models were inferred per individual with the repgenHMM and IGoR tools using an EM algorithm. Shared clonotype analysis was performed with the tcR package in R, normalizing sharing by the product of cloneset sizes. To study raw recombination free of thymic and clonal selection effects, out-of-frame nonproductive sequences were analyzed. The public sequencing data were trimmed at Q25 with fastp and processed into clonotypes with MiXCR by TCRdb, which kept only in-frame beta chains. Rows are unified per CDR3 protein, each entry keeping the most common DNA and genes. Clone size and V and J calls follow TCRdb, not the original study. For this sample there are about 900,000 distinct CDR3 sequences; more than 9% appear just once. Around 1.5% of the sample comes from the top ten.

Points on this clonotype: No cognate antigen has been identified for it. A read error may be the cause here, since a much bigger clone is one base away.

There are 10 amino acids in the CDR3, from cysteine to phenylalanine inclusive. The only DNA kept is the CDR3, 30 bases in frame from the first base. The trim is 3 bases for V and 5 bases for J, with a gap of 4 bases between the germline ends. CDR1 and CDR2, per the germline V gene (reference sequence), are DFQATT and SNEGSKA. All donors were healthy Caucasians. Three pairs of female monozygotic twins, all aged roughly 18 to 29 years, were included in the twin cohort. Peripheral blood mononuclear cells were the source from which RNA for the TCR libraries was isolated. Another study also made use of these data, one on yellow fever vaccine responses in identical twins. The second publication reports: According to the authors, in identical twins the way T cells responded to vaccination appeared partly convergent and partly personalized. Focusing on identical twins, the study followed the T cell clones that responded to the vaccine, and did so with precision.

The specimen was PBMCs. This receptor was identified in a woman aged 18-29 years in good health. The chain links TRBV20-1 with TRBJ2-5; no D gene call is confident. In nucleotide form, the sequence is TGCAGTGCTAGCAAGGAGACCCAGTACTTC. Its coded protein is CSASKETQYF.